This TCR beta chain was identified in a study of identical twins. Study observations and caveats: Shared out-of-frame alpha sequences (those common to twins) showed excess low generation probability.

Remarks on this clonotype: What it binds is not known.

The CDR3 is 14 amino acids. Trimming took off 4 bases at V and 5 bases at J, with 12 bases between the two ends. Germline lookup yields CDR1 LGHDT and CDR2 YNNKEL (reference sequence). TCRdb ran MiXCR on the 5' RACE reads and lists one entry per CDR3 protein. The repertoire has a few hundred thousand distinct CDR3 sequences, roughly 9% of them found once; the top ten carry roughly 8.9%. The receptor's source is a woman aged 45-59 years in good health. Sequenced material: naive T cells sorted from blood. The chain carries TRBV3-1 and TRBJ2-1; the D gene is possibly TRBD2 (6 bases). The CDR3 coding sequence is TGTGCCAGCAGCCTACCGACTAGTAACAATGAGCAGTTCTTC. As protein: CASSLPTSNNEQFF.